The next 4 T cell receptor beta chains were all read from a single sample in a study of cytomegalovirus exposure and HLA in healthy donors. It was with 60 Vbeta and 13 Jbeta primers that the PCR ran. Measured with immunoSEQ multiplex PCR; TCRdb has only the in-frame clones, and not every one. The data show roughly 200,000 clones, over 65% seen once. Sequenced: PBMCs. These receptor sequences come from an older woman in good health and CMV-seropositive.

The chain recombines TRBV18 with TRBJ1-5; the D gene is possibly TRBD1 (6 bases). Per the germline V gene, CDR1 is KGHSH and CDR2 is LQKENI. V was cut by 6 bases and J by 15 bases, with 15 bases left in between. This CDR3 is built from 11 residues. Written as DNA, the CDR3 is TGTGCCAGCTCCGACAGGTTGAATCTGCATTTT. Its translation is CASSDRLNLHF.

The CDR3 here is CANSQGEGDTGELFF. The CDR3 DNA follows: TGTGCTAACTCACAGGGGGAAGGTGACACCGGGGAGCTGTTTTTT. The chain links TRBV12-5 to TRBJ2-2, with TRBD1 matching over 8 bases. Germline loops: CDR1 LGHNT, CDR2 FRNRAP. This CDR3 comprises 15 residues. Trimming at V came to 10 bases and at J to 3 bases, leaving 10 bases not matched to a gene.

This sequence joins TRBV19 and TRBJ1-3, with TRBD1 identical over 10 bases. The CDR3 runs 14 residues. The germline V gene has CDR1 LNHDA and CDR2 SQIVND (reference sequence). V dropped 9 bases and J dropped 2; count of bases not matched to a gene: 4. This CDR3 is CARTDRGPGNTIYF. The CDR3, as DNA: TGTGCCAGAACAGACAGGGGGCCTGGAAACACCATATATTTT.

The chain carries TRBV15 and TRBJ2-7; D is undetermined. Deletions cut 0 bases from V and 4 bases from J, with 7 bases between. The CDR3 is 13 residues long. Germline-derived CDR1 and CDR2 are LNHNV and YYDKDF (reference sequence). The CDR3 DNA is TGTGCCACCAGCAGAGATAGTTTGTACGAGCAGTACTTC. Its translation is CATSRDSLYEQYF. Based on the CDR3 plus reference TRBV15 and TRBJ2-7, the full variable domain is DAMVIQNPRYQVTQFGKPVTLSCSQTLNHNVMYWYQQKSSQAPKLLFHYYDKDFNNEADTPDNFQSRRPNTSFCFLDIRSPGLGDTAMYLCATSRDSLYEQYFGPGTRLTVT.